One and the same sample provided the 26 T cell receptor beta chains below, sequenced in a study of cytomegalovirus exposure and HLA in healthy donors listed by TCRdb under 2017. The protocol used for the library was the immunoSEQ multiplex PCR assay. A mixture of 60 forward primers for TCR Vbeta segments and 13 reverse primers for TCR Jbeta segments was used in the multiplex PCR. The source is immuneACCESS, and TCRdb retained only in-frame sequences with V and J called. Part of the clones is not carried over; for the studies checked, unresolved V genes explain less than half of this, and the remainder is unexplained. The sample table lists 150,000 to 200,000 clones, roughly 74% of them with a count of one. Together, the top ten hold roughly 7.1% of the sample. The sequenced sample consisted of PBMCs. These receptors were obtained from a woman between 40 and 55 years old in good health and CMV-seropositive.

This clone was counted between two and nine times. The J gene is TRBJ2-3, the V gene TRBV2; D may be TRBD2 (7 bases). Germline loops: CDR1 SNHLY, CDR2 FYNNEI. This CDR3 has 15 residues. V lost 6 bases and J 5 bases, leaving 18 bases between the germline ends. The chain's CDR3 is CASSPWGGLKDTQYF. For the CDR3, the DNA is TGTGCCAGCAGCCCTTGGGGGGGGCTTAAAGATACGCAGTATTTT. Variable domain in full (rest from reference TRBV2 and TRBJ2-3): EPEVTQTPSHQVTQMGQEVILRCVPISNHLYFYWYRQILGQKVEFLVSFYNNEISEKSEIFDDQFSVERPDGSNFTLKIRSTKLEDSAMYFCASSPWGGLKDTQYFGPGTRLTVL.

V and J are TRBV19 and TRBJ1-4; a possible D gene is TRBD1 (6 bases). The CDR3 is 14 amino acids. Germline V gene sequence: CDR1 LNHDA, CDR2 SQIVND (reference sequence). Trimming pared 5 bases from V and 5 bases from J, leaving 12 bases between. The CDR3 is CASSLDRVNEKLFF. The DNA for the CDR3 is TGTGCCAGTAGTTTGGACAGAGTCAATGAAAAACTGTTTTTT.

Concerning this clone itself: One end of the junction varies from germline; a read error may be responsible. The V and J genes are TRBV10-3 and TRBJ1-1, with 9 bases lining up with TRBD1. The CDR3 sequence is 13 residues long. Germline CDR1 reads ENHRY; CDR2 reads SYGVKD. CDR3 DNA sequence: TGTGCCATCAGCGGACAGGGGAACGCTGAAGCTTTCTTT. Translated: CAISGQGNAEAFF.

The rearrangement uses TRBV29-1 and TRBJ2-2; no reliable D call. CDR1 and CDR2 (germline): SQVTM, ANQGSEA. V lost 7 bases and J lost 1, with 10 bases in between. The CDR3 contains 13 residues. In DNA form, the CDR3 reads TGCAGCGGGCACAGCAGGAACACCGGGGAGCTGTTTTTT. Translation: CSGHSRNTGELFF.

V is TRBV5-1 and J is TRBJ1-1; TRBD1 is a possible D gene (5 bases). The CDR3 extends over 16 amino acids. V was shortened by 4 bases and J by 7 bases, with 23 bases between the two germline ends. Per the germline V gene, CDR1 is SGHRS and CDR2 is YFSETQ. In DNA, the CDR3 is TGCGCCAGCAGCCCTGGGGGGGGGACCGCACCCAATGAAGCTTTCTTT. Protein product: CASSPGGGTAPNEAFF.

The V gene is TRBV19, the J gene TRBJ2-6; possible D gene TRBD1, 6 bases. The CDR3 is 15 residues long. With 3 bases removed from V and 1 base from J, the gap between germline ends came to 7 bases. Germline values: CDR1 LNHDA, CDR2 SQIVND (reference sequence). The CDR3 nucleotides are TGTGCCAGTAGTATTGGACAGTCTGGGGCCAACGTCCTGACTTTC. Protein product: CASSIGQSGANVLTF. The variable domain in full, with the rest retrieved from reference TRBV19 and TRBJ2-6, is DGGITQSPKYLFRKEGQNVTLSCEQNLNHDAMYWYRQDPGQGLRLIYYSQIVNDFQKGDIAEGYSVSREKKESFPLTVTSAQKNPTAFYLCASSIGQSGANVLTFGAGSRLTVL.

This chain uses TRBV27 with TRBJ2-1, with TRBD2 matching over 8 bases. CDR3 length: 14 amino acids. Germline V lookup: CDR1 MNHEY, CDR2 SMNVEV (reference sequence). Trimming cost V 5 bases and J 8 bases; bases outside gene matches: 8. Here the CDR3 reads CASSLTAGGDEQFF. CDR3 bases: TGTGCCAGCAGTCTTACGGCGGGAGGAGATGAGCAGTTCTTC.

This clone was counted a single time. The rearrangement links TRBV28 to TRBJ2-5, with 7 bases that match TRBD1. TRBJ2-7 explains the end of the DNA better; the J call may be wrong. Germline CDR1 and CDR2: MDHEN and SYDVKM. This CDR3 comprises 12 residues. The CDR3 DNA reads TGTGCCAGCAGTGTGACAGGGTACGAGCAGTACTTC. Translated: CASSVTGYEQYF.

V and J are TRBV5-4 and TRBJ2-7, with 7 bases that match TRBD2. Germline-derived CDR1 and CDR2 are SGHNT and YYREEE (reference sequence). CDR3 length: 18 residues. The trim removed 0 bases at V and 0 bases at J, leaving 12 bases unmatched. Written as DNA, the CDR3 is TGTGCCAGCAGCTTGGGGGCAGGGATCCGGGACTACTCCTACGAGCAGTACTTC. It specifies CASSLGAGIRDYSYEQYF.

V and J are TRBV19 and TRBJ2-1, with 8 bases that match TRBD2. The length of the CDR3 is 13 residues. Germline V gene sequence: CDR1 LNHDA, CDR2 SQIVND (reference sequence). The CDR3 DNA is TGTGCTGCCGGGACTAGAGTCCACAATGAGCAGTTCTTC. Amino acid sequence: CAAGTRVHNEQFF. Complete variable domain (other parts from reference TRBV19 and TRBJ2-1): DGGITQSPKYLFRKEGQNVTLSCEQNLNHDAMYWYRQDPGQGLRLIYYSQIVNDFQKGDIAEGYSVSREKKESFPLTVTSAQKNPTAFYLCAAGTRVHNEQFFGPGTRLTVL.

V usage is TRBV7-8 and J usage is TRBJ1-2, with D possibly matching TRBD1 (5 bases). V lost 3 bases, J lost 4 bases, and 12 bases lay in between. The CDR3 loop spans 14 amino acids. CDR1 and CDR2 from the germline V gene are SGHVS and FQNEAQ. The CDR3 nucleotides are TGTGCCAGCAGCTTGAATTCGGGGGTCTATGGCTACACCTTC. Residues: CASSLNSGVYGYTF.

V and J are TRBV4-2 and TRBJ2-1; a possible D gene is TRBD2 (6 bases). The CDR3 length is 16 residues. CDR1 and CDR2 (germline): LGHNA, YNFKEQ. V was pared by 0 bases and J by 3 bases, with 12 bases between. CDR3 sequence: CASSQDWTTRYNEQFF. CDR3 nucleotides: TGTGCCAGCAGCCAAGATTGGACTACCCGCTACAATGAGCAGTTCTTC.

This clone was counted only a few times. J is TRBJ2-1 and V is TRBV5-1, with a possible D match to TRBD2 (5 bases). The V and J ends lost 0 bases and 3 bases respectively, with 10 bases between them. This CDR3 is 15 amino acids long. The germline V gene has CDR1 SGHRS and CDR2 YFSETQ. The CDR3 region has the DNA TGCGCCAGCAGCTTGGACGCGGGTAACTACAATGAGCAGTTCTTC. It translates to CASSLDAGNYNEQFF.

A note on this clone: Other DNA sequences in this specimen translate into the identical CDR3. The J gene is TRBJ2-7, the V gene TRBV28, with D possibly TRBD2 on 5 matching bases. Trimming took 3 bases from V and 1 from J, leaving 10 bases between them. The CDR3 consists of 14 residues. The germline V gene has CDR1 MDHEN and CDR2 SYDVKM. The CDR3 here is CASSFRGSSYEQYF. The CDR3 nucleotides are TGTGCCAGCAGTTTCCGGGGATCTTCCTACGAGCAGTACTTC.

J is TRBJ2-7 and V is TRBV11-1; TRBD2 agrees at 11 bases. The germline CDR1 and CDR2 sequences are SGHAT and FQDESV (reference sequence). The CDR3 covers 15 residues. The ends lost 8 bases at V and 6 bases at J; junction bases unmatched: 12. CDR3 bases: TGTGCCAGCTCACTAGCGGGAGTAGGCCTGGGCGAGCAGTACTTC. Protein product: CASSLAGVGLGEQYF.

This clone came up once. The gene calls are TRBV28 and TRBJ2-7, with D maybe TRBD1 (6 bases). CDR1 MDHEN and CDR2 SYDVKM come from the germline V gene. This CDR3 is built from 12 residues. Trimming removed 7 bases from V and 6 bases from J, with 13 bases in between. CDR3 sequence reads: CASMGAWREQYF. The CDR3 DNA is TGTGCCAGCATGGGGGCCTGGCGCGAGCAGTACTTC.

V is TRBV2 and J is TRBJ2-2; D is possibly TRBD2 (6 bases). CDR3 length: 16 residues. The V end lost 7 bases, the J end lost 7 bases, and 22 bases lay between the germline ends. CDR1 is SNHLY, CDR2 FYNNEI, per germline. CDR3 DNA sequence: TGTGCCAGCACGGGCGGGAAGGCGGGTCACAACGGGGAGCTGTTTTTT. This encodes CASTGGKAGHNGELFF.

In this sample, this clone turned up once. The rearrangement links TRBV28 to TRBJ1-1; D remains unclear. CDR1 MDHEN and CDR2 SYDVKM come from the germline V gene. V was pared by 7 bases and J by 2 bases, with 8 bases between. CDR3 length: 12 residues. The CDR3 region is CASNTANTEAFF. The CDR3 nucleotides are TGTGCCAGCAACACAGCCAACACTGAAGCTTTCTTT.

The CDR3 loop reads CASRAGLTYNEQFF. DNA for the CDR3: TGTGCCAGCAGGGCGGGACTAACCTACAATGAGCAGTTCTTC. The chain recombines TRBV6-5 with TRBJ2-1; 7 bases agree with TRBD2. Trimming at V came to 6 bases and at J to 2 bases, leaving 4 bases not matched to a gene. The CDR3 extends over 14 amino acids. The germline CDR1 and CDR2 sequences are MNHEY and SVGAGI.

This chain links TRBV5-4 with TRBJ2-1; TRBD2 is a possible D gene (6 bases). Germline assignment: CDR1 SGHNT and CDR2 YYREEE (reference sequence). The CDR3 has 15 amino acids. Trimming took off 2 bases at V and 2 bases at J, with 11 bases between the two ends. CDR3 protein: CASSFFGRTYNEQFF. CDR3 DNA sequence: TGTGCCAGCAGCTTTTTCGGGAGAACCTACAATGAGCAGTTCTTC.

This chain joins TRBV19 and TRBJ1-2; TRBD1 matches at 10 bases. CDR1 LNHDA and CDR2 SQIVND come from the germline V gene (reference sequence). Trimming removed 6 bases from V and 0 bases from J; junction bases left unmatched: 7. There are 16 residues in the CDR3. CDR3 sequence reads: CASRLQGQGTNYGYTF. As DNA, the CDR3 is TGTGCCAGTAGACTGCAGGGACAGGGGACTAACTATGGCTACACCTTC.

This clone has more than one count but fewer than ten. The chain is built from TRBV6-5 and TRBJ2-1, with D possibly being TRBD1 (5 bases). The CDR3 is 14 residues long. V lost 8 bases to trimming and J lost 4 bases, with 15 bases between them. Germline V gene lookup returns CDR1 MNHEY and CDR2 SVGAGI. CDR3 nucleotide sequence: TGTGCCAGCTCTAGGGGCGTAGAGTACAATGAGCAGTTCTTC. Protein product: CASSRGVEYNEQFF.

The CDR3 sequence: CASKDRYNEQFF. For the CDR3, the DNA is TGTGCCAGTAAAGACAGGTACAATGAGCAGTTCTTC. The chain links TRBV2 to TRBJ2-1, with a weak D call TRBD1 (6 bases). This CDR3 has 12 residues. The V end was cut by 9 bases, the J end by 4 bases, with 10 bases between. CDR1 is SNHLY and CDR2 is FYNNEI in the germline V gene. Supplemented by reference TRBV2 and TRBJ2-1, the full variable domain reads EPEVTQTPSHQVTQMGQEVILRCVPISNHLYFYWYRQILGQKVEFLVSFYNNEISEKSEIFDDQFSVERPDGSNFTLKIRSTKLEDSAMYFCASKDRYNEQFFGPGTRLTVL.

A few counts support this clone. The rearrangement uses TRBV10-3 and TRBJ1-5, with a weak D call TRBD1 (5 bases). Germline lookup yields CDR1 ENHRY and CDR2 SYGVKD. Trimming pared 3 bases from V and 8 bases from J, leaving 17 bases between. This CDR3 spans 15 amino acids. CDR3 region: CAISDQGLKEEPQHF. The CDR3 DNA follows: TGTGCCATCAGTGACCAGGGACTAAAGGAAGAGCCCCAGCATTTT.

To note about this clone: Other nucleotide sequences in the sample specify the same CDR3. This sequence joins TRBV9 and TRBJ2-1; 8 nucleotides agree with TRBD2. This CDR3 is built from 15 residues. Unmatched junction bases numbered 5, after V lost 2 bases and J lost 4 bases. The germline V gene encodes CDR1 SGDLS and CDR2 YYNGEE. CDR3 sequence: CASSVVSGGYNEQFF. CDR3 in DNA: TGTGCCAGCAGCGTGGTAAGCGGGGGTTACAATGAGCAGTTCTTC.

The chain couples TRBV6-4 to TRBJ2-1, with 12 nucleotides matching TRBD2. This CDR3 has 15 residues. Germline CDR1 and CDR2: MRHNA and SNTAGT. V shed 6 bases and J 6 bases; nucleotides not matched to a gene: 6. CDR3 DNA sequence: TGTGCCAGCAGCAGACTAGCGGGAGAGGGCAATGAGCAGTTCTTC. It translates to CASSRLAGEGNEQFF.